Presented here are 14 T cell receptor beta chains from one specimen sequenced in a study of cytomegalovirus exposure and HLA in healthy donors. This PCR relied on a set of 60 Vbeta primers and 13 Jbeta primers. Generated by immunoSEQ multiplex PCR, the TCRdb table keeps only in-frame clones and is missing some. Reported are some 200,000 clones; the ten largest clones contain 6.5%. The sample taken for sequencing was PBMCs. The receptors derive from a man aged 25 to 40 in good health and CMV-seronegative.

The genes are TRBV5-1 and TRBJ2-7; a possible D gene is TRBD1 (6 bases). The germline CDR1 and CDR2 sequences are SGHRS and YFSETQ. V lost 0 bases, J lost 4 bases, and 11 bases lay in between. The CDR3 extends over 14 amino acids. The DNA for the CDR3 is TGCGCCAGCAGCTTGGGAACGGACAGTTACGAGCAGTACTTC. This encodes CASSLGTDSYEQYF.

The chain is built from TRBV6-6 and TRBJ2-2; TRBD1 is a possible D gene (6 bases). Germline-derived CDR1 and CDR2 are MNHNY and SVGAGI (reference sequence). V lost 7 bases, J lost 6 bases, and 18 bases lay in between. This CDR3 region has 15 residues. CDR3 sequence: CASTPTGFRPGELFF. CDR3 DNA: TGTGCCAGCACACCCACAGGGTTTCGGCCCGGGGAGCTGTTTTTT.

The J gene is TRBJ1-1, the V gene TRBV28; D might be TRBD1 (6 bases). CDR3 length: 16 residues. Germline V gene lookup returns CDR1 MDHEN and CDR2 SYDVKM. V was shortened by 3 bases and J by 4 bases, with 18 bases between the two germline ends. CDR3 sequence: CASSFGRGIGGTEAFF. The CDR3 DNA reads TGTGCCAGCAGTTTTGGCAGGGGAATAGGTGGCACTGAAGCTTTCTTT.

The CDR3 DNA follows: TGTGCCAGTAGTCGGGACAGGGGTGAACAGCCCCAGCATTTT. Translation gives CASSRDRGEQPQHF. The chain joins TRBV19 to TRBJ1-5, with TRBD1 matching over 10 bases. The V gene end was trimmed by 5 bases and the J gene end by 7 bases; junction bases not matched to a gene: 5. This CDR3 contains 14 residues. Germline lookup yields CDR1 LNHDA and CDR2 SQIVND (reference sequence).

In nucleotides, the CDR3 is TGCGCCAGCAGCCGGACAGGGGGCGCGAACACCGGGGAGCTGTTTTTT. As protein: CASSRTGGANTGELFF. The chain is built from TRBV5-1 and TRBJ2-2; 11 bases are shared with TRBD1. The length of the CDR3 is 16 residues. CDR1 SGHRS and CDR2 YFSETQ come from the germline V gene. V was pared by 4 bases and J by 0 bases, with 2 bases of the junction left unmatched.

The V gene is TRBV7-8, the J gene TRBJ2-3, with 8 bases that match TRBD2. Trimming took 5 bases from V and 3 from J; bases not matched to a gene: 10. The germline V gene has CDR1 SGHVS and CDR2 FQNEAQ. The CDR3 totals 16 residues. The CDR3 spells CASSPPGAGGTDTQYF. For the CDR3, the DNA is TGTGCCAGCAGCCCCCCCGGGGCGGGGGGTACAGATACGCAGTATTTT.

The V call is TRBV18, the J call TRBJ1-3; TRBD1 might be the D (6 bases). The CDR3 sequence is 14 residues long. With 1 base removed from V and 7 bases from J, the gap between germline ends came to 11 bases. The germline V gene encodes CDR1 KGHSH and CDR2 LQKENI. Here the CDR3 DNA reads TGTGCCAGCTCACCACAGGACAGAAGGAACACCATATATTTT. Amino acids: CASSPQDRRNTIYF.

The CDR3 protein is CASSLMALAGGDTQYF. In DNA, the CDR3 is TGTGCCAGCAGTTTAATGGCGTTAGCGGGAGGGGATACGCAGTATTTT. This sequence joins TRBV27 and TRBJ2-3, with TRBD2 matching 11 bases. CDR3 length: 16 residues. Germline assignment: CDR1 MNHEY and CDR2 SMNVEV (reference sequence). V shed 2 bases and J 6 bases; nucleotides not matched to a gene: 7.

The genes are TRBV30 and TRBJ1-2; TRBD1 aligns across 12 bases. This CDR3 region has 15 residues. Germline V gene lookup returns CDR1 GTSNPN and CDR2 SVGIG (reference sequence). Trimming removed 3 bases from V and 3 bases from J; junction bases left unmatched: 5. The chain's CDR3 is CAWSDGTGGYYGYTF. The CDR3 DNA is TGTGCCTGGAGCGATGGGACAGGGGGCTACTATGGCTACACCTTC.

Comment on this clone: The sample holds other DNA sequences that translate to the same CDR3. The chain couples TRBV9 to TRBJ1-4, with D tentatively TRBD1 (6 bases). CDR1 is SGDLS, CDR2 YYNGEE, per germline. The CDR3 is 15 amino acids. V dropped 0 bases and J dropped 8 bases, with 14 bases sitting between them. The CDR3 region has the DNA TGTGCCAGCAGCGTAGGGGGGCAGGGAAACGAAAAACTGTTTTTT. This sequence encodes CASSVGGQGNEKLFF.

The chain is built from TRBV5-1 and TRBJ2-1; the D gene is possibly TRBD1 (6 bases). The V end lost 3 bases, the J end lost 0 bases, and 10 bases lay between the germline ends. The CDR3 spans 15 residues. Germline V gives CDR1 SGHRS, CDR2 YFSETQ. The CDR3: CASSSPQGSYNEQFF. The CDR3 DNA sequence: TGCGCCAGCAGCTCCCCACAGGGCTCCTACAATGAGCAGTTCTTC.

The genes are TRBV12-5 and TRBJ2-4; no clear D gene. The CDR3 consists of 14 residues. V lost 5 bases and J 6 bases, leaving 14 bases between the germline ends. In germline, CDR1 is LGHNT, CDR2 FRNRAP. The CDR3 loop is CASGLGPDRNIQYF. The CDR3 nucleotides are TGTGCTAGTGGTCTAGGTCCTGACCGAAACATTCAGTACTTC.

V gene TRBV7-2 combines with J gene TRBJ1-2; 8 bases agree with TRBD1. Germline loops: CDR1 SGHTA, CDR2 FQGNSA. V lost 5 bases to trimming and J lost 7 bases; unmatched junction nucleotides: 9. The CDR3 totals 14 residues. The CDR3, as DNA: TGTGCCAGCAGCGGCAGACAGGGGTTGGGTGGCTACACCTTC. Translated: CASSGRQGLGGYTF.

This rearrangement joins TRBV6-5 to TRBJ2-7, with 8 bases that match TRBD2. In germline, CDR1 is MNHEY, CDR2 SVGAGI. V was pared by 0 bases and J by 4 bases, with 2 bases of the junction left unmatched. There are 14 residues in the CDR3. This CDR3 is CASSYSGLAYEQYF. CDR3 nucleotides: TGTGCCAGCAGTTACTCTGGACTAGCATACGAGCAGTACTTC.